These 22 T cell receptor beta chains originate from one sample sequenced in a study of shared clonotypes between healthy human individuals. Generated by immunoSEQ multiplex PCR, the TCRdb table keeps only in-frame clones and is missing some. The sample holds some 2,000,000 clones, roughly 95% seen once. Terminally differentiated effector memory CD45RA+ cells were excluded from the naive CD8 cells, which were CD45RO-negative and positively selected for CCR7. The sample consisted of naive CD8+ T cells sorted from blood. These receptors were taken from a man aged 18 to 35 in good health.

The chain employs TRBV11-2 and TRBJ1-5; possibly TRBD1 for D (5 bases). Germline CDR1 and CDR2: SGHAT and FQNNGV. This CDR3 region has 13 residues. V lost 6 bases and J 7 bases, leaving 13 bases between the germline ends. The CDR3 spells CASSWDGGQPQHF. The CDR3 bases are TGTGCCAGCAGTTGGGACGGAGGGCAGCCCCAGCATTTT. The complete variable domain, with remaining parts taken from reference TRBV11-2 and TRBJ1-5, reads EAGVAQSPRYKIIEKRQSVAFWCNPISGHATLYWYQQILGQGPKLLIQFQNNGVVDDSQLPKDRFSAERLKGVDSTLKIQPAKLEDSAVYLCASSWDGGQPQHFGDGTRLSIL.

The table lists this clone with a count of one. Other nucleotide sequences from this sample produce the same CDR3. The chain uses TRBV29-1 and TRBJ2-5; D is unresolved. The CDR3 is 12 residues long. CDR1 is SQVTM, CDR2 ANQGSEA, per germline. Between the trimmed V and J ends, which lost 1 base and 1 base, there was a span of 4 bases. CDR3 nucleotides: TGCAGCGTTGAAGGGGGCCAAGAGACCCAGTACTTC. It specifies CSVEGGQETQYF.

The chain is built from TRBV7-9 and TRBJ1-3; 9 bases align to TRBD1. The germline gives CDR1 SEHNR, CDR2 FQNEAQ (reference sequence). This CDR3 is 16 amino acids long. The V and J ends lost 1 base and 4 bases, in that order; junction bases with no gene match: 5. The CDR3 reads CASSLDDRGMGNTIYF. DNA for the CDR3: TGTGCCAGCAGCTTAGACGACAGGGGGATGGGAAACACCATATATTTT.

The chain combines TRBV11-2 with TRBJ2-3; TRBD2 matches 10 bases. The CDR3 extends over 16 amino acids. J gave up 2 bases and V 2 bases, and 4 bases lay outside the gene matches. Germline V lookup: CDR1 SGHAT, CDR2 FQNNGV. The CDR3 region has the DNA TGTGCCAGCAGCTTAATTAGCGGGGGGTTCACAGATACGCAGTATTTT. This sequence encodes CASSLISGGFTDTQYF. The full variable domain, in which reference TRBV11-2 and TRBJ2-3 provide the parts outside the CDR3, is EAGVAQSPRYKIIEKRQSVAFWCNPISGHATLYWYQQILGQGPKLLIQFQNNGVVDDSQLPKDRFSAERLKGVDSTLKIQPAKLEDSAVYLCASSLISGGFTDTQYFGPGTRLTVL.

About this clone itself: At the DNA level, this CDR3 is encoded by other sequences in the same sample as well. The rearrangement uses TRBV29-1 and TRBJ2-7; 10 bases are shared with TRBD2. The CDR3 length is 12 residues. CDR1 SQVTM and CDR2 ANQGSEA come from the germline V gene. The junction had 3 bases not matched to a gene; V was cut back by 7 bases and J by 3 bases. Written as DNA, the CDR3 is TGCAGCGCCCGGACTAGCGGCTACGAGCAGTACTTC. Protein product: CSARTSGYEQYF.

CDR3 nucleotide sequence: TGTGCCAGCAGTCGTTCCGGGAGGTCTGCGGATACGCAGTATTTT. Residues: CASSRSGRSADTQYF. V and J are TRBV6-5 and TRBJ2-3; 7 bases match TRBD2. The CDR3 is made up of 15 amino acids. Germline V lookup: CDR1 MNHEY, CDR2 SVGAGI. With 5 bases clipped from V and 6 bases from J, the junction kept 11 bases outside the gene matches.

This chain uses TRBV18 with TRBJ2-7; D unresolved. Germline V gene lookup returns CDR1 KGHSH and CDR2 LQKENI. Trimming removed 2 bases from V and 3 bases from J, with 8 bases in between. The CDR3 contains 13 residues. The CDR3 loop is CASSPEYGYEQYF. DNA for the CDR3: TGTGCCAGCTCACCAGAGTACGGCTACGAGCAGTACTTC.

The CDR3 bases are TGTGCCAGCTTACCGGGACTCCCAACGAACACCGGGGAGCTGTTTTTT. Its protein is CASLPGLPTNTGELFF. The V gene is TRBV18, the J gene TRBJ2-2; maybe TRBD2 (6 bases). The CDR3 extends over 16 amino acids. From germline, CDR1 is KGHSH and CDR2 LQKENI. V was cut by 7 bases and J by 0 bases, with 15 bases left in between.

The chain carries TRBV27 and TRBJ1-1, with D uncertain. The CDR3 runs to 14 residues. The V end was cut by 3 bases, the J end by 1 base, with 9 bases between. Per germline, CDR1 MNHEY and CDR2 SMNVEV (reference sequence). In nucleotides, the CDR3 is TGTGCCAGCAGTTTTGGGCCGACGAACACTGAAGCTTTCTTT. Translating it yields CASSFGPTNTEAFF.

This sequence joins TRBV7-9 and TRBJ1-2; TRBD1 is a possible D gene (5 bases). The CDR3 runs 15 residues. V dropped 2 bases and J dropped 3 bases, with 13 bases sitting between them. CDR1 and CDR2 (germline): SEHNR, FQNEAQ (reference sequence). DNA for the CDR3: TGTGCCAGCAGCTTATTGGGCGGGGCGGACTATGGCTACACCTTC. It codes for CASSLLGGADYGYTF.

V is TRBV9 and J is TRBJ2-5; D is perhaps TRBD1 or TRBD2 (6 bases each). Trimming cost V 3 bases and J 4 bases, with 16 bases left between them. This CDR3 region has 15 residues. In germline, CDR1 is SGDLS, CDR2 YYNGEE. The CDR3 protein is CASSGMGGPGETQYF. The CDR3 coding sequence is TGTGCCAGCAGCGGAATGGGGGGCCCGGGAGAGACCCAGTACTTC.

The J gene is TRBJ2-7, the V gene TRBV7-9; D uncertain. The V gene's germline CDR1 is SEHNR and CDR2 FQNEAQ (reference sequence). The CDR3 consists of 13 residues. The germline V and J ends were trimmed by 8 bases and 6 bases, with 17 bases remaining between them. The CDR3 here is CASGNPLEGEQYF. In DNA form, the CDR3 reads TGTGCCAGCGGCAACCCCCTAGAAGGCGAGCAGTACTTC.

The genes are TRBV28 and TRBJ2-7; no clear D gene. Germline values: CDR1 MDHEN, CDR2 SYDVKM. The CDR3 is 13 amino acids. The V gene lost 3 bases and the J gene lost 5 bases, with 11 bases spanning the gap. The CDR3 DNA follows: TGTGCCAGCAGTTTGGTAGTTGATCACGAGCAGTACTTC. Its translation: CASSLVVDHEQYF.

This sequence joins TRBV7-9 and TRBJ2-3; D not certain. Germline V lookup: CDR1 SEHNR, CDR2 FQNEAQ (reference sequence). CDR3 length equals 16 residues. V lost 5 bases and J lost 5, with 20 bases in between. CDR3 in DNA: TGTGCCAGCAGCCCCCCGCCGCCGCTGATTCGAGATACGCAGTATTTT. Amino acids: CASSPPPPLIRDTQYF.

As DNA, the CDR3 is TGTGCCAGCAGTTCCTTGTGGGACTCAGTAAACTATGGCTACACCTTC. Its translation is CASSSLWDSVNYGYTF. The chain links TRBV6-5 to TRBJ1-2, with D tentatively TRBD1 (5 bases). V was clipped by 4 bases and J by 2 bases, with 17 bases between them. This CDR3 is 16 amino acids long. Germline CDR1 reads MNHEY; CDR2 reads SVGAGI.

This chain joins TRBV7-9 and TRBJ2-5; no definite D call. CDR1 and CDR2 from the germline V gene are SEHNR and FQNEAQ (reference sequence). Trimming took off 8 bases at V and 5 bases at J, with 9 bases between the two ends. The CDR3 is 11 residues long. The CDR3 sequence is CASSVHETQYF. In DNA form, the CDR3 reads TGTGCCAGCTCCGTACACGAGACCCAGTACTTC.

The chain recombines TRBV10-2 with TRBJ2-7; D is unclear. The CDR3 sequence is 13 residues long. Germline V CDR1 and CDR2: WSHSY, SAAADI. Trimming left V 4 bases short and J 4 bases short, with 11 bases between. The CDR3 loop is CASSGPFGYEQYF. The CDR3 coding sequence is TGCGCCAGCAGTGGTCCGTTCGGGTACGAGCAGTACTTC.

V and J are TRBV27 and TRBJ2-1; D unclear. Germline V gene lookup returns CDR1 MNHEY and CDR2 SMNVEV (reference sequence). V was clipped by 3 bases and J by 0 bases, with 6 bases between them. The CDR3 totals 14 residues. CDR3 nucleotides: TGTGCCAGCAGTTTTAAGGACTCCTACAATGAGCAGTTCTTC. It translates to CASSFKDSYNEQFF.

The V and J genes are TRBV7-9 and TRBJ1-2, with D uncertain. Per germline, CDR1 SEHNR and CDR2 FQNEAQ (reference sequence). This CDR3 region has 14 residues. V was shortened by 1 base and J by 2 bases, with 8 bases between the two germline ends. The CDR3 sequence is CASSLDLGNYGYTF. CDR3 bases: TGTGCCAGCAGCTTAGATCTGGGAAACTATGGCTACACCTTC.

A word on this clone: Other DNA sequences in this specimen translate into the identical CDR3. This chain uses TRBV28 with TRBJ2-7, with 8 bases aligning to TRBD1. The CDR3 extends over 13 amino acids. The V segment lost 6 bases and the J segment 3 bases; nucleotides outside the gene matches: 4. Per germline, CDR1 MDHEN and CDR2 SYDVKM. The CDR3 spells CASRLDRGYEQYF. The CDR3 DNA reads as TGTGCCAGCAGACTAGACAGGGGCTACGAGCAGTACTTC.

This clone was seen a single time. The chain combines TRBV5-1 with TRBJ1-3; D not certain. CDR3 length equals 15 residues. V lost 1 base and J 0 bases, leaving 8 bases between the germline ends. Germline V gene lookup returns CDR1 SGHRS and CDR2 YFSETQ. This CDR3 is CASSLTRSSGNTIYF. The CDR3 coding sequence is TGCGCCAGCAGCTTGACCCGCAGCTCTGGAAACACCATATATTTT.

In the case of this clone: Other DNA sequences from this sample encode an identical CDR3 as well. This chain connects TRBV7-9 to TRBJ2-7; D gene ambiguous. Germline loops: CDR1 SEHNR, CDR2 FQNEAQ (reference sequence). This CDR3 region has 11 residues. Trimming left V 6 bases short and J 7 bases short, with 10 bases between. The CDR3 is CASSTTEEQYF. In nucleotides, the CDR3 is TGTGCCAGCAGTACCACGGAAGAGCAGTACTTC.